These 21 T cell receptor beta chains were sequenced from one sample in a study of circulating CD8 cells and anti-PD-1 response in melanoma. Using around 14 ng of total RNA, TCR libraries were made with the QIAseq Immune Repertoire TCR panel. MiXCR, applied by TCRdb to the reads, yields one record per CDR3 protein. The profile shows about 870 distinct CDR3 sequences, roughly 6% of them singletons. Live CD3+CD8+TCRalphabeta+ cells were sorted into four subsets by PD-1 and/or TIGIT. The sample consisted of CD8+ T cells from PBMCs, taken at baseline or after one month of anti-PD-1 therapy (not recorded which). The receptors come from a human donor with melanoma.

This clonotype is large within its sample. This chain uses TRBV20-1 with TRBJ2-7; D gene unclear. The V gene lost 5 bases and the J gene lost 1 base, with 15 bases spanning the gap. The CDR3 is made up of 14 amino acids. CDR1 DFQATT and CDR2 SNEGSKA come from the germline V gene (reference sequence). In nucleotides, the CDR3 is TGCAGTGCTCTCGGTATTCAGGTATCCTACGAGCAGTACTTC. Residues: CSALGIQVSYEQYF.

This clonotype has only a few counts. The J gene is TRBJ1-6, the V gene TRBV28, with D tentatively TRBD1 (5 bases). V lost 6 bases and J lost 0, with 15 bases in between. The CDR3 runs to 17 residues. Germline CDR1 MDHEN, CDR2 SYDVKM. The CDR3 reads CASSPDTSSSYNSPLHF. The CDR3 region has the DNA TGTGCCAGCAGCCCGGACACCTCGAGCTCCTATAATTCACCCCTCCACTTT.

In this sample, this clonotype is medium-sized. The J gene is TRBJ2-1, the V gene TRBV7-3; D gene unclear. In germline, CDR1 is SGHTA, CDR2 FQGTGA. The length of the CDR3 is 13 residues. Trimming took off 5 bases at V and 9 bases at J, with 14 bases between the two ends. In DNA, the CDR3 is TGTGCCAGCAGCCCGCTTGGGTACGCTGAGCAGTTCTTC. As protein: CASSPLGYAEQFF.

The V and J genes are TRBV20-1 and TRBJ2-7; D is unclear. V shed 6 bases and J shed 1 base, with 10 bases lying between them. Per germline, CDR1 DFQATT and CDR2 SNEGSKA (reference sequence). This CDR3 has 12 residues. This CDR3 reads CSADGLSYEQYF. CDR3 sequence (DNA): TGCAGTGCAGATGGGCTGTCCTACGAGCAGTACTTC.

This clonotype is large by share. The CDR3 reads CAIRPDSQETQYF. CDR3 bases: TGTGCCATCAGGCCGGACAGCCAAGAGACCCAGTACTTC. V and J are TRBV10-3 and TRBJ2-5; D may be TRBD1 (6 bases). V was trimmed by 6 bases and J by 1 base, leaving 9 bases between them. This CDR3 comprises 13 residues. Germline assignment: CDR1 ENHRY and CDR2 SYGVKD.

The V gene is TRBV29-1, the J gene TRBJ2-7; possible D gene TRBD1, 6 bases. CDR3 length equals 12 residues. The germline CDR1 and CDR2 sequences are SQVTM and ANQGSEA. Trimming pared 7 bases from V and 1 base from J, leaving 11 bases between. This CDR3 reads CSGWDTSYEQYF. The CDR3 region has the DNA TGCAGCGGCTGGGACACATCCTACGAGCAGTACTTC.

This clonotype is categorized as large. The rearrangement joins TRBV24-1 to TRBJ2-5; D perhaps matches TRBD1 (6 bases). Germline-derived CDR1 and CDR2 are KGHDR and SFDVKD. V lost 6 bases to trimming and J lost 1 base, with 11 bases between them. This CDR3 is 14 amino acids long. Written as DNA, the CDR3 is TGTGCCACCAGTTCGGACAGCGCCCAAGAGACCCAGTACTTC. It is translated as CATSSDSAQETQYF.

This clonotype is judged large. This chain joins TRBV7-3 and TRBJ2-3; D unresolved. CDR1 SGHTA and CDR2 FQGTGA come from the germline V gene. CDR3 length: 13 amino acids. Trimming took off 0 bases at V and 10 bases at J, with 11 bases between the two ends. The CDR3 is CASSLTESAPQYF. As DNA, the CDR3 is TGTGCCAGCAGCTTAACGGAGTCGGCCCCGCAGTATTTT.

Judged by abundance, this clonotype is medium-sized. The chain recombines TRBV6-2 or TRBV6-3 with TRBJ1-1; perhaps TRBD1 as D (6 bases). Trimming removed 2 bases from V and 5 bases from J, with 15 bases in between. The germline gives CDR1 MNHEY, CDR2 SVGEGT. This CDR3 spans 15 amino acids. CDR3 coding DNA: TGTGCCAGCAGTTACCTTTTGGGGACACAGACTGAAGCTTTCTTT. This gives the protein CASSYLLGTQTEAFF.

This clonotype is classed as medium-sized. J is TRBJ2-7 and V is TRBV28; 7 bases fit TRBD1. V trimming: 5 bases; J trimming: 2 bases; junction bases outside the gene matches: 6. Germline CDR1 is MDHEN and CDR2 is SYDVKM. The CDR3 has 14 residues. The CDR3 region has the DNA TGTGCCAGCAGTGCCAGGGACAGCACCTACGAGCAGTACTTC. This sequence encodes CASSARDSTYEQYF.

By sample fraction, this clonotype is large. This chain's CDR3 is CASSESSGGVTYEQYF. The DNA for the CDR3 is TGTGCCAGCAGTGAATCGTCGGGCGGTGTTACCTACGAGCAGTACTTC. The chain employs TRBV2 and TRBJ2-7; no definite D call. Germline V CDR1 and CDR2: SNHLY, FYNNEI. There are 16 residues in the CDR3. V was cut by 2 bases and J by 2 bases, with 16 bases left in between. The full variable domain, completed using reference TRBV2 and TRBJ2-7, is EPEVTQTPSHQVTQMGQEVILRCVPISNHLYFYWYRQILGQKVEFLVSFYNNEISEKSEIFDDQFSVERPDGSNFTLKIRSTKLEDSAMYFCASSESSGGVTYEQYFGPGTRLTVT.

This clonotype is termed medium-sized. The chain uses TRBV7-2 and TRBJ2-7, with D possibly matching TRBD1 (5 bases). The CDR3 loop spans 14 amino acids. V lost 3 bases, J lost 0 bases, and 9 bases lay in between. Germline CDR1 and CDR2: SGHTA and FQGNSA. The CDR3 coding sequence is TGTGCCAGCAGCTTCCTGACAGACTCCTACGAGCAGTACTTC. Residues: CASSFLTDSYEQYF.

This clonotype counts as medium-sized. The genes are TRBV20-1 and TRBJ1-1; D may be TRBD1 (6 bases). Germline values: CDR1 DFQATT, CDR2 SNEGSKA (reference sequence). V was shortened by 6 bases and J by 1 base, with 12 bases between the two germline ends. The CDR3 is made up of 13 amino acids. The CDR3 DNA follows: TGCAGTGCGCCGGGGGCTGGGAACACTGAAGCTTTCTTT. This sequence encodes CSAPGAGNTEAFF.

This chain connects TRBV19 to TRBJ2-1, with 10 bases matching TRBD2. The V segment lost 6 bases and the J segment 8 bases; nucleotides outside the gene matches: 7. CDR1 is LNHDA, CDR2 SQIVND, per germline (reference sequence). This CDR3 is 14 amino acids long. CDR3 sequence reads: CASSSSGSPHEQFF. Here the CDR3 DNA reads TGTGCCAGTAGCTCTAGCGGGAGCCCCCATGAGCAGTTCTTC. Drawing the rest from reference TRBV19 and TRBJ2-1, the complete variable domain is DGGITQSPKYLFRKEGQNVTLSCEQNLNHDAMYWYRQDPGQGLRLIYYSQIVNDFQKGDIAEGYSVSREKKESFPLTVTSAQKNPTAFYLCASSSSGSPHEQFFGPGTRLTVL.

In this sample, this clonotype is medium-sized (0.01 to 0.1%). The chain combines TRBV27 with TRBJ1-1, with unresolved D. The germline CDR1 and CDR2 sequences are MNHEY and SMNVEV (reference sequence). The CDR3 length is 16 residues. V lost 3 bases and J 7 bases, leaving 21 bases between the germline ends. In nucleotides, the CDR3 is TGTGCCAGCAGTTTTGCTCCAATAACTGTATCTTTTGAAGCTTTCTTT. Amino acids: CASSFAPITVSFEAFF.

CDR3 in DNA: TGTGCCAGCAGTGGAACTTTGCGGGAGAGCTCCTACAATGAGCAGTTCTTC. Translated, it gives CASSGTLRESSYNEQFF. This rearrangement joins TRBV28 to TRBJ2-1; 7 bases are a match to TRBD2. The CDR3 spans 17 residues. The germline CDR1 and CDR2 sequences are MDHEN and SYDVKM. Trimming at V came to 5 bases and at J to 0 bases, leaving 10 bases not matched to a gene.

Notes on this clonotype: A much larger clone lies one base from this, so it may be a read error. The V and J genes are TRBV6-5 and TRBJ2-2; either TRBD1 or TRBD2 may fit D (5 bases each). The germline gives CDR1 MNHEY, CDR2 SVGAGI. CDR3 length: 13 amino acids. V was cut by 0 bases and J by 7 bases, with 6 bases left in between. The CDR3 sequence is CASSYSGGGELFF. The DNA of the CDR3 is TGTGCCAGCAGTTACTCTGGGGGCGGGGAGCTGTTTTTT.

This clonotype counts as large. The chain joins TRBV27 to TRBJ2-7; unclear D gene. V lost 10 bases and J lost 4, with 17 bases in between. Germline CDR1 is MNHEY and CDR2 is SMNVEV (reference sequence). The CDR3 consists of 13 residues. The CDR3: CATRLGIGYEQYF. In DNA, the CDR3 is TGTGCCACCCGATTAGGGATTGGATACGAGCAGTACTTC.

This clonotype is judged medium-sized. A much larger clone differs from this one at a single base, so this may be a read error. This sequence joins TRBV7-8 and TRBJ1-2; D is ambiguous. CDR3 length: 13 amino acids. Germline lookup yields CDR1 SGHVS and CDR2 FQNEAQ. V lost 5 bases, J lost 4 bases, and 11 bases lay in between. The CDR3 reads CASSKGRGYGYTF. In DNA, the CDR3 is TGTGCCAGCAGCAAGGGCAGAGGCTATGGCTACACCTTC.

By frequency in the sample, this clonotype is large. The V call is TRBV6-2 or TRBV6-3, the J call TRBJ2-1; D ambiguous. The CDR3 totals 14 residues. The V end lost 7 bases, the J end lost 15 bases, and 25 bases lay between the germline ends. Germline CDR1 reads MNHEY; CDR2 reads SVGEGT. The CDR3 spells CASTPRSAARPGFF. CDR3 bases: TGTGCCAGCACCCCTCGGAGCGCTGCCCGCCCGGGGTTCTTC.

A word on this clonotype: It may be a read error: a sequence one base away is much more abundant. A read error is likely, as this CDR3 ends without the conserved phenylalanine or tryptophan. J is TRBJ2-7 and V is TRBV11-2; D uncertain. The V end was cut by 4 bases, the J end by 3 bases, with 7 bases between. CDR1 and CDR2 (germline): SGHAT, FQNNGV. This CDR3 spans 12 amino acids. The CDR3, as DNA: TGTGCCAGCAGCTGGGGAAACTACGAGCAGTACCTC. Translated: CASSWGNYEQYL.